The 19 T cell receptor beta chains below were found in one sample sequenced in a study of shared clonotypes between healthy human individuals. Sequencing used immunoSEQ multiplex PCR; TCRdb keeps in-frame clones, though not all of them. The table has about 1 million clones, about 75% seen once. The material sequenced was memory CD4+ T cells sorted from blood. Subset described: CD45RA-negative fraction. All receptors derive from a man younger than 30 in good health.

The V call is TRBV5-1, the J call TRBJ2-5, with D possibly matching TRBD2 (6 bases). The CDR3 covers 13 residues. Germline V gene lookup returns CDR1 SGHRS and CDR2 YFSETQ. V lost 3 bases, J lost 4 bases, and 10 bases lay in between. The CDR3 DNA reads TGCGCCAGCAGCTCTAGGGACTTAGAGACCCAGTACTTC. Its translation is CASSSRDLETQYF.

The chain combines TRBV6-1 with TRBJ1-4; D not resolved. Germline loops: CDR1 MNHNS, CDR2 SASEGT. Trimming stripped 6 bases from V and 4 bases from J, with 6 bases between. The CDR3 runs 12 residues. CDR3 bases: TGTGCCAGCAGGGCCCTTAATGAAAAACTGTTTTTT. It codes for CASRALNEKLFF.

The CDR3 sequence is CASSVDRGYNQPQHF. The CDR3 DNA reads as TGTGCCAGCAGTGTAGACAGGGGGTACAATCAGCCCCAGCATTTT. The chain links TRBV2 to TRBJ1-5; 9 bases fit TRBD1. The CDR3 extends over 15 amino acids. Germline CDR1 SNHLY, CDR2 FYNNEI. The V and J ends lost 4 bases and 3 bases, in that order; junction bases with no gene match: 4.

The chain couples TRBV10-3 to TRBJ1-1; D is perhaps TRBD1 (5 bases). V was trimmed by 11 bases and J by 1 base, leaving 14 bases between them. Germline CDR1 reads ENHRY; CDR2 reads SYGVKD. The CDR3 is made up of 13 amino acids. CDR3 amino acids: CAGGSGPNTEAFF. The CDR3 bases are TGTGCCGGGGGGTCCGGCCCGAACACTGAAGCTTTCTTT.

This clone is medium-sized. Other nucleotide sequences in the sample specify the same CDR3. The chain uses TRBV7-2 and TRBJ1-5; D not certain. V was cut by 5 bases and J by 2 bases, with 7 bases left in between. CDR3 length: 13 residues. Germline CDR1 SGHTA, CDR2 FQGNSA. The CDR3 coding sequence is TGTGCCAGCAGCGTCCGGGGCAATCAGCCCCAGCATTTT. Translated, it gives CASSVRGNQPQHF.

This clone appeared a single time. The rearrangement uses TRBV5-1 and TRBJ1-6; D uncertain. V was pared by 0 bases and J by 9 bases, with 10 bases between. The germline gives CDR1 SGHRS, CDR2 YFSETQ. The length of the CDR3 is 14 residues. CDR3 in amino acids: CASSLEGFGSPLHF. In nucleotides, the CDR3 is TGCGCCAGCAGCTTGGAAGGGTTTGGTTCACCCCTCCACTTT.

The chain joins TRBV2 to TRBJ1-5; TRBD1 is a possible D gene (6 bases). The ends were cut back, 5 bases at V and 6 bases at J, with 17 bases in the middle. The CDR3 extends over 15 amino acids. Germline V gene lookup returns CDR1 SNHLY and CDR2 FYNNEI. The CDR3 protein is CASSLPGDGGQPQHF. The CDR3 nucleotides read TGTGCCAGCAGTCTGCCAGGGGATGGCGGTCAGCCCCAGCATTTT. Combining the CDR3 with reference TRBV2 and TRBJ1-5 gives the whole variable domain EPEVTQTPSHQVTQMGQEVILRCVPISNHLYFYWYRQILGQKVEFLVSFYNNEISEKSEIFDDQFSVERPDGSNFTLKIRSTKLEDSAMYFCASSLPGDGGQPQHFGDGTRLSIL.

V usage is TRBV2 and J usage is TRBJ1-5; the D gene is possibly TRBD1 (5 bases). The ends were cut back, 6 bases at V and 4 bases at J, with 16 bases in the middle. Germline CDR1 and CDR2: SNHLY and FYNNEI. The CDR3 runs to 15 residues. CDR3 coding DNA: TGTGCCAGCAGCGCGGACTCGACAGCTAATCAGCCCCAGCATTTT. Translated: CASSADSTANQPQHF.

This clone was counted between two and nine times. The chain carries TRBV10-3 and TRBJ1-6; D not resolved. Per the germline V gene, CDR1 is ENHRY and CDR2 is SYGVKD. V was clipped by 4 bases and J by 7 bases, with 11 bases between them. CDR3 length: 14 amino acids. The DNA for the CDR3 is TGTGCCATCAGTGCAAGGACGGAGAATTCACCCCTCCACTTT. Amino acid sequence: CAISARTENSPLHF.

CDR3 DNA sequence: TGTGCCAGCAGCCCGAGCGGGGGGGCCGGAAATGAGCAGTTCTTC. It specifies CASSPSGGAGNEQFF. The chain carries TRBV5-4 and TRBJ2-1; 10 positions match TRBD2. The CDR3 extends over 15 amino acids. Germline trimming cut 4 bases from V and 7 bases from J; bases unmatched to any gene: 8. Germline-derived CDR1 and CDR2 are SGHNT and YYREEE (reference sequence).

The chain employs TRBV28 and TRBJ1-2, with TRBD1 as a possible D gene (5 bases). Germline V gene sequence: CDR1 MDHEN, CDR2 SYDVKM. The CDR3 is 13 residues long. V was shortened by 8 bases and J by 5 bases, with 15 bases between the two germline ends. Here the CDR3 DNA reads TGTGCCAGCTGTAGGGACGGGGATTATGGCTACACCTTC. It translates to CASCRDGDYGYTF.

The chain combines TRBV4-1 with TRBJ1-5; TRBD1 might be the D (5 bases). Trimming cost V 1 base and J 2 bases, with 9 bases left between them. CDR3 length: 15 residues. Germline V lookup: CDR1 MGHRA, CDR2 YSYEKL. CDR3 DNA sequence: TGCGCCAGCAGCCAAGCGCTGGGGGGCAATCAGCCCCAGCATTTT. It is translated as CASSQALGGNQPQHF.

The chain has TRBV7-2 and TRBJ2-3; tentative D call: TRBD2 (6 bases). The V end was cut by 4 bases, the J end by 4 bases, with 12 bases between. The CDR3 has 14 residues. Germline lookup yields CDR1 SGHTA and CDR2 FQGNSA. The CDR3 protein is CASSYTGGPDTQYF. The DNA for the CDR3 is TGTGCCAGCAGCTACACCGGAGGGCCAGATACGCAGTATTTT.

The chain joins TRBV18 to TRBJ2-7; 7 bases map to TRBD2. Trimming took 0 bases from V and 4 from J; bases not matched to a gene: 9. Germline lookup yields CDR1 KGHSH and CDR2 LQKENI. The CDR3 runs to 16 residues. This CDR3 is CASSPPWAGRAYEQYF. For the CDR3, the DNA is TGTGCCAGCTCACCACCGTGGGCAGGGAGGGCATACGAGCAGTACTTC.

In its sample, this clone was seen a few times. The chain carries TRBV5-6 and TRBJ2-7; D perhaps matches TRBD2 (5 bases). CDR1 SGHDT and CDR2 YYEEEE come from the germline V gene. V lost 2 bases and J lost 0, with 12 bases in between. The CDR3 has 15 residues. CDR3 sequence reads: CASSFDYSTSYEQYF. DNA of the CDR3: TGTGCCAGCAGCTTCGACTACTCAACCTCCTACGAGCAGTACTTC.

J is TRBJ1-5 and V is TRBV19; D perhaps matches TRBD1 (5 bases). CDR3 length: 14 residues. With 5 bases removed from V and 10 bases from J, the gap between germline ends came to 18 bases. Per germline, CDR1 LNHDA and CDR2 SQIVND (reference sequence). CDR3: CASSVDRPGGPQHF. The DNA of the CDR3 is TGTGCCAGTAGTGTTGACCGGCCTGGGGGACCCCAGCATTTT.

The chain couples TRBV6-5 to TRBJ1-4, with D possibly being TRBD1 (5 bases). The germline gives CDR1 MNHEY, CDR2 SVGAGI. This CDR3 spans 15 amino acids. V lost 6 bases and J lost 8, with 19 bases in between. CDR3 loop: CASSKSGGNAEKLFF. CDR3 nucleotide sequence: TGTGCCAGCAGCAAAAGCGGGGGAAATGCGGAAAAACTGTTTTTT.

This sequence joins TRBV2 and TRBJ2-2; maybe TRBD2 (6 bases). Germline V gene data show CDR1 as SNHLY and CDR2 as FYNNEI. This CDR3 region has 13 residues. V was cut by 6 bases and J by 5 bases, with 10 bases left in between. In nucleotides, the CDR3 is TGTGCCAGCAGGACTAGGGAGACCGGGGAGCTGTTTTTT. Protein: CASRTRETGELFF.

The chain combines TRBV11-2 with TRBJ2-5; D is possibly TRBD1 or TRBD2 (5 bases each). Trimming removed 3 bases at V and 5 bases at J, with 10 bases between. This CDR3 comprises 13 residues. CDR1 and CDR2 (germline): SGHAT, FQNNGV. The CDR3 DNA sequence: TGTGCCAGCAGCTTTCCGGGGCGGGAGACCCAGTACTTC. Translation: CASSFPGRETQYF.